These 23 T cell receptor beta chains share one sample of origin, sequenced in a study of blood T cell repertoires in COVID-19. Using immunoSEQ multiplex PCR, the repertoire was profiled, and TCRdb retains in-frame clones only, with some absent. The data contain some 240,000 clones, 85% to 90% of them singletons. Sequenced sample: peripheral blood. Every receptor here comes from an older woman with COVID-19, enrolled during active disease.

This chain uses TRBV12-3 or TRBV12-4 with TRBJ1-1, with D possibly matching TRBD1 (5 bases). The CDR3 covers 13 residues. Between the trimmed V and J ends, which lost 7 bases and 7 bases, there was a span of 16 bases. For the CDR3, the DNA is TGTGCCAGCACCTTGGAGGGGTGGAATGAAGCTTTCTTT. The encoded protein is CASTLEGWNEAFF.

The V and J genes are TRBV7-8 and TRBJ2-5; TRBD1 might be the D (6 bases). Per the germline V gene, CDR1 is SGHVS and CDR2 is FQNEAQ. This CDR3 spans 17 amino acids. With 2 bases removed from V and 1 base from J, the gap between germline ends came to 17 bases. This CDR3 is CASSLKIQTGPQETQYF. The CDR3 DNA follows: TGTGCCAGCAGCTTAAAGATCCAGACAGGACCCCAAGAGACCCAGTACTTC.

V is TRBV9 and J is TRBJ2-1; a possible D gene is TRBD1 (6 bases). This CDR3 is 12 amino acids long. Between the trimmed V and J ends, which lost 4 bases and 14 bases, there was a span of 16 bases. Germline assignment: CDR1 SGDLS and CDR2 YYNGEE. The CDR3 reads CASSPWTDWEFF. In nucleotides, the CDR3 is TGTGCCAGCAGCCCATGGACAGACTGGGAGTTCTTC.

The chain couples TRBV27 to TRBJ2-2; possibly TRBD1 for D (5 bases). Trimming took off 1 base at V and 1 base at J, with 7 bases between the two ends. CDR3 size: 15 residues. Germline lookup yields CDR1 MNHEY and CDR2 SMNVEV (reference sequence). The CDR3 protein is CASSLYRQNTGELFF. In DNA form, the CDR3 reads TGTGCCAGCAGTTTATACAGGCAGAACACCGGGGAGCTGTTTTTT.

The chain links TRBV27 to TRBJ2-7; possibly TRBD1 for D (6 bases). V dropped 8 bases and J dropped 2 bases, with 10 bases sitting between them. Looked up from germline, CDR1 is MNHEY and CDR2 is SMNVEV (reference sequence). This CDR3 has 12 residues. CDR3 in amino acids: CASRRGTYEQYF. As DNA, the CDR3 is TGTGCCAGCCGAAGGGGGACCTACGAGCAGTACTTC.

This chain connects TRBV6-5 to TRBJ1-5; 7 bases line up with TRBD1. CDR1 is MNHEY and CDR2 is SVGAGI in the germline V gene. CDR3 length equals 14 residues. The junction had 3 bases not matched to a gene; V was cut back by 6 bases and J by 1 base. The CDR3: CASRQGTSNQPQHF. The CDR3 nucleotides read TGTGCCAGCAGACAGGGGACCAGCAATCAGCCCCAGCATTTT.

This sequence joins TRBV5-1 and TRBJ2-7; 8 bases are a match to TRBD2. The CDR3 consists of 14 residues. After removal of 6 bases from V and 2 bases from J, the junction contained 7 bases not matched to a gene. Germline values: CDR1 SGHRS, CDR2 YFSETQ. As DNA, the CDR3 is TGCGCCAGCAAGGGAGATAGCGGGGCCTACGAGCAGTACTTC. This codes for CASKGDSGAYEQYF.

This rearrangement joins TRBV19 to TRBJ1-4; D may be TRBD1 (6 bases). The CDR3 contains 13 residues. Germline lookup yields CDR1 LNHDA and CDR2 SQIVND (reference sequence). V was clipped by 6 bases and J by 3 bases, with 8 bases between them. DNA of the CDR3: TGTGCCAGTAGGCCAGGGGCTAATGAAAAACTGTTTTTT. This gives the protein CASRPGANEKLFF.

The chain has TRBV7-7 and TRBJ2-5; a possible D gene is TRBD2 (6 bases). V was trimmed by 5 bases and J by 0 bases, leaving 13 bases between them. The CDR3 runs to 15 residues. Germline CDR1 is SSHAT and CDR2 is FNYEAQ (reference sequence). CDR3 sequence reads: CASSRRIADQETQYF. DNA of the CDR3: TGTGCCAGCAGCCGTAGAATAGCGGACCAAGAGACCCAGTACTTC.

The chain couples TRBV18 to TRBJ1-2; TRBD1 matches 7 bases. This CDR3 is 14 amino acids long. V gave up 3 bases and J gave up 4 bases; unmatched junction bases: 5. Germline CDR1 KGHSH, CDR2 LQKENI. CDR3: CASSPSRTGYGYTF. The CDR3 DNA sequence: TGTGCCAGCTCACCCTCGAGGACAGGCTATGGCTACACCTTC. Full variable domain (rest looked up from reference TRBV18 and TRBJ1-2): NAGVMQNPRHLVRRRGQEARLRCSPMKGHSHVYWYRQLPEEGLKFMVYLQKENIIDESGMPKERFSAEFPKEGPSILRIQQVVRGDSAAYFCASSPSRTGYGYTFGSGTRLTVV.

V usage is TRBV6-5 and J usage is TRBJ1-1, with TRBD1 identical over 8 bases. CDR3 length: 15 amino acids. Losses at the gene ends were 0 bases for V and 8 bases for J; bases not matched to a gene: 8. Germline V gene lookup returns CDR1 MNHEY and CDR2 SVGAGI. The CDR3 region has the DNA TGTGCCAGCAGTTACTCGACAGGGGTCCACCGCGAAGCTTTCTTT. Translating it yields CASSYSTGVHREAFF.

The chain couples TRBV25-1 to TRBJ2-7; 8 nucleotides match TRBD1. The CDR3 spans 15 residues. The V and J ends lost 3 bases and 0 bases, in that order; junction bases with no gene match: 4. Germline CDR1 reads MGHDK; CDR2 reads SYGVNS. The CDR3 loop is CASSDSGGISYEQYF. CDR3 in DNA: TGTGCCAGCAGTGATTCAGGGGGCATCTCCTACGAGCAGTACTTC.

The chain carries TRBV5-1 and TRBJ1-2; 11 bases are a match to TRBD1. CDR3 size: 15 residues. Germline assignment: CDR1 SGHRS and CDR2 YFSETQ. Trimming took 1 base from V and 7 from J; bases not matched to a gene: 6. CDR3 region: CASSLSRDRGFGYTF. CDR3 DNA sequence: TGCGCCAGCAGCTTGTCCCGGGACAGGGGGTTTGGCTACACCTTC.

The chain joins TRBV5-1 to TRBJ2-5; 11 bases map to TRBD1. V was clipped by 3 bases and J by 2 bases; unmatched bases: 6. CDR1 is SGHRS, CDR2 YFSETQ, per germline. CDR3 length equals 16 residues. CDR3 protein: CASSWTGGLQQETQYF. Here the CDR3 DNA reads TGCGCCAGCAGCTGGACAGGGGGCCTTCAACAAGAGACCCAGTACTTC. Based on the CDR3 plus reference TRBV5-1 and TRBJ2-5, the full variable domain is KAGVTQTPRYLIKTRGQQVTLSCSPISGHRSVSWYQQTPGQGLQFLFEYFSETQRNKGNFPGRFSGRQFSNSRSEMNVSTLELGDSALYLCASSWTGGLQQETQYFGPGTRLLVL.

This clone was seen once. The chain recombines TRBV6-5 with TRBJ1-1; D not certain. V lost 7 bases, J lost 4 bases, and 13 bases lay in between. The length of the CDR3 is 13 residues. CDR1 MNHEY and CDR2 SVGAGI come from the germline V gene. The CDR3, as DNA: TGTGCCAGCACCAGGCCTGGGTCCACTGAAGCTTTCTTT. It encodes CASTRPGSTEAFF.

CDR3 residues: CASSLGDWSGNTIYF. The CDR3 DNA is TGTGCCAGCAGCTTGGGCGATTGGTCAGGAAACACCATATATTTT. This chain links TRBV5-5 with TRBJ1-3, with D unclear. Trimming cost V 0 bases and J 4 bases, with 11 bases left between them. The V gene's germline CDR1 is SGHKS and CDR2 YYEKEE (reference sequence). This CDR3 contains 15 residues.

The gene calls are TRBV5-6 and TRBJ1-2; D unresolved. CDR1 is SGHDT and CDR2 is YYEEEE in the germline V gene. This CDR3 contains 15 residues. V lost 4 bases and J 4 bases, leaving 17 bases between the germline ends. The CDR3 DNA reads TGTGCCAGCAGCGGGCGAGGGAGCAGCTTCTATGGCTACACCTTC. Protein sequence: CASSGRGSSFYGYTF. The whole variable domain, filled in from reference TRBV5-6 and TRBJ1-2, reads DAGVTQSPTHLIKTRGQQVTLRCSPKSGHDTVSWYQQALGQGPQFIFQYYEEEERQRGNFPDRFSGHQFPNYSSELNVNALLLGDSALYLCASSGRGSSFYGYTFGSGTRLTVV.

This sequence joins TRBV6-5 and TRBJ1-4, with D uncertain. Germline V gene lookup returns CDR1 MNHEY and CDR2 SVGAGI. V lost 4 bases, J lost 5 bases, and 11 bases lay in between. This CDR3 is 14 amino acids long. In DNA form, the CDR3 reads TGTGCCAGCAGTTTGACAAGAGAGAATGAAAAACTGTTTTTT. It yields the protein CASSLTRENEKLFF.

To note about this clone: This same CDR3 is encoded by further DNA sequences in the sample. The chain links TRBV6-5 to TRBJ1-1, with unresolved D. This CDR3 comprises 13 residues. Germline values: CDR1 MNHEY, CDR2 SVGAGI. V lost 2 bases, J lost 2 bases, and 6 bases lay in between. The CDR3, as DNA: TGTGCCAGCAGTTACGCAGGTAACACTGAAGCTTTCTTT. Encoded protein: CASSYAGNTEAFF.

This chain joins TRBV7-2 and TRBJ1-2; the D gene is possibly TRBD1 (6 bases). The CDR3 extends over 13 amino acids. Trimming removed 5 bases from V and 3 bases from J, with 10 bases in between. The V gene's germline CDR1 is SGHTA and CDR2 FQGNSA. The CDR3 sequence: CASSHRQDYGYTF. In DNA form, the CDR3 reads TGTGCCAGCAGCCACAGACAGGACTATGGCTACACCTTC.

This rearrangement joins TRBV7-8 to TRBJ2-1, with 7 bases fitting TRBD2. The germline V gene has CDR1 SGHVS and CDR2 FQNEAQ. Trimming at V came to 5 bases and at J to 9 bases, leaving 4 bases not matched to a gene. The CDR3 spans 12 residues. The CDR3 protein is CASSPLAAEQFF. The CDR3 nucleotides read TGTGCCAGCAGCCCGCTAGCGGCTGAGCAGTTCTTC.

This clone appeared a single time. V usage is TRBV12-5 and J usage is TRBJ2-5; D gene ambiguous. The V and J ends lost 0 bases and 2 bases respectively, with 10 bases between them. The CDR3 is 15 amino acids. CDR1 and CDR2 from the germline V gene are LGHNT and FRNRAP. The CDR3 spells CASGLVLGRQETQYF. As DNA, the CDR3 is TGTGCTAGTGGTTTGGTACTGGGCAGACAAGAGACCCAGTACTTC. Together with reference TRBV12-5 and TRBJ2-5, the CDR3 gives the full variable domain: DARVTQTPRHKVTEMGQEVTMRCQPILGHNTVFWYRQTMMQGLELLAYFRNRAPLDDSGMPKDRFSAEMPDATLATLKIQPSEPRDSAVYFCASGLVLGRQETQYFGPGTRLLVL.

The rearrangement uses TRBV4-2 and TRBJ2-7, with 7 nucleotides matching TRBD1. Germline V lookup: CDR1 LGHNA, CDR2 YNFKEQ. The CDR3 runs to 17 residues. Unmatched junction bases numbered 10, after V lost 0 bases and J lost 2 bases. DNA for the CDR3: TGTGCCAGCAGCCAAGAGGGGTCCTGGCAGGGGGCCTACGAGCAGTACTTC. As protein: CASSQEGSWQGAYEQYF.